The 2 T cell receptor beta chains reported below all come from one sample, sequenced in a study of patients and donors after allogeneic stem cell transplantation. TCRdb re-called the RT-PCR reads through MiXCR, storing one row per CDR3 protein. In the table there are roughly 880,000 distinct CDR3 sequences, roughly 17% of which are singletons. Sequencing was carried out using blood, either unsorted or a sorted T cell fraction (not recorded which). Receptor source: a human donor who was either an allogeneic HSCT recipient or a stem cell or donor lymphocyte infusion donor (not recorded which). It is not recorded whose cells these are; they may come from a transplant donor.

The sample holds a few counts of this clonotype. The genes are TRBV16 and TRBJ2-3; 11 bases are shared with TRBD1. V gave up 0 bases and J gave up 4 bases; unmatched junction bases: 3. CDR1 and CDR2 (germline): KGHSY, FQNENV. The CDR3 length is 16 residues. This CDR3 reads CASSQSDRGPPDTQYF. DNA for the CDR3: TGTGCCAGCAGCCAATCGGACAGGGGGCCACCAGATACGCAGTATTTT.

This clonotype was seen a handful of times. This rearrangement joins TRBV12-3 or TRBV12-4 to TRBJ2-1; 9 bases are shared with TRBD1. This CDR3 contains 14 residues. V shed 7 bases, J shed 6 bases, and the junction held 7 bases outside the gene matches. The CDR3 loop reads CASIPGTGLNEQFF. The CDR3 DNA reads TGTGCCAGCATTCCCGGGACAGGGCTCAATGAGCAGTTCTTC.